These 10 T cell receptor beta chains share one sample of origin, sequenced in a study of CD8+ T cells in alopecia areata. Pooled cutaneous lymph node cells were sorted using CD4, CD8alpha, NKG2D, NKG2ACE and other markers. Following extraction, RNA underwent reverse transcription to cDNA, which served as the sequencing template. Sequenced by immunoSEQ multiplex PCR; TCRdb stores in-frame clones only, minus some. This repertoire holds about 300,000 clones, and none appear only once. Specimen: CD4+ T cells sorted from a lymph node. The receptors shown here come from a C3H/HeJ mouse with alopecia areata. This strain has MHC haplotype H2-k.

As concerns this clone: Gene names are mouse gene names. Read coverage stops 4 residues before the CDR3 terminus; the germline J gene supplies the remainder. Other DNA sequences from this sample encode an identical CDR3 as well. The chain has TRBV13-1 and TRBJ2-5; a weak D match, TRBD2 (7 bases). CDR3 length: 15 amino acids. Germline loops: CDR1 NSHNY, CDR2 SYGAGN. V was pared by 0 bases and J by 3 bases, with 11 bases between. The sequenced part of the CDR3 DNA is TGTGCCAGCAGTGATGCAAGGGGGGGGCAAGAC. Protein product: CASSDARGGQD. The full CDR3 reads CASSDARGGQDTQYF.

On this clone itself: Each gene name is a mouse one. Other nucleotide sequences from this sample produce the same CDR3. CDR3 sequence reads: CASSDAGGGQNTLYF. The CDR3 bases that were read are TGTGCCAGCAGTGATGCTGGGGGAGGTCAAAAC. The V gene is TRBV13-1, the J gene TRBJ2-4; 7 bases are a match to TRBD2. The CDR3 end is not reached by the read, which stops 4 residues before it; the germline J gene fills it in. V shed 0 bases and J 1 base; nucleotides not matched to a gene: 2. The CDR3 sequence is 15 residues long. The V gene's germline CDR1 is NSHNY and CDR2 SYGAGN.

This clone came up a few times. Gene names and germline match the mouse. The missing CDR3 end, 4 residues past where the read stops, is filled in from the germline J gene. This chain links TRBV19 with TRBJ1-1; D is uncertain. Germline lookup yields CDR1 FNHDT and CDR2 SITEND (reference sequence). The CDR3 length is 14 residues. V was clipped by 1 base and J by 0 bases, with 7 bases between them. CDR3 sequence reads: CASSIPSANTEVFF. Incomplete CDR3 DNA: TGTGCCAGCAGTATACCATCTGCAAACACA. The entire variable domain, with the rest obtained from reference TRBV19 and TRBJ1-1, is as follows: GGIITQTPKFLIGQEGQKLTLKCQQNFNHDTMYWYRQDSGKGLRLIYYSITENDLQKGDLSEGYDASREKKSSFSLTVTSAQKNEMAVFLCASSIPSANTEVFFGKGTRLTVV.

With regard to this clone: The gene names here belong to mouse. With the read ending 4 residues before the CDR3 end, the germline J gene is used to fill in that end. The chain joins TRBV29 to TRBJ2-1; TRBD2 matches 9 bases. V lost 0 bases, J lost 5 bases, and 2 bases stayed unmatched. CDR1 MSHET and CDR2 SYDVDS come from the germline V gene. The CDR3 extends over 15 amino acids. CDR3 in amino acids: CASSLSWGGDAEQFF. The sequenced CDR3 bases are TGTGCTAGCAGTTTATCGTGGGGGGGCGATGCT.

Turning to this clone: These gene names are mouse names. With the read ending 4 residues before the CDR3 end, the germline J gene is used to fill in that end. The chain employs TRBV19 and TRBJ2-2; the D gene is possibly TRBD2 (7 bases). The V and J ends lost 1 base and 4 bases respectively, with 11 bases between them. This CDR3 has 15 residues. CDR1 is FNHDT and CDR2 is SITEND in the germline V gene (reference sequence). The CDR3 reads CASSIRGAGTGQLYF. The CDR3 bases that were read are TGTGCCAGCAGTATACGGGGGGCAGGCACCGGG.

This clone turned up a few times. Mouse gene names and germline throughout. The observed sequence ends 4 residues before the CDR3 terminus, with the missing tail filled in from the germline J gene. The chain employs TRBV1 and TRBJ2-3, with 8 bases matching TRBD2. Germline V gene data show CDR1 as NSQYPW and CDR2 as LRSPGD (reference sequence). This CDR3 has 16 residues. Trimming took 1 base from V and 3 from J; bases not matched to a gene: 6. CDR3 sequence: CTCSAAGGRRAETLYF. The CDR3 bases that were read are TGCACCTGCAGTGCAGCGGGGGGGCGCCGGGCAGAA.

Regarding this clone: Any gene name here is a mouse gene name. The read comes to an end 4 residues before the CDR3 does, leaving the germline J gene to fill in the end. This chain uses TRBV13-1 with TRBJ2-4; D gene uncertain. Trimming took 0 bases from V and 0 from J, leaving 11 bases between them. CDR3 size: 16 residues. The germline gives CDR1 NSHNY, CDR2 SYGAGN. CDR3 DNA, as far as it was read: TGTGCCAGCAGTGATGCCCCCCTGTCTAGTCAAAAC. Residues: CASSDAPLSSQN. The whole CDR3 sequence reads CASSDAPLSSQNTLYF.

This clone came up a few times. Gene names follow the mouse nomenclature. The sequence runs out 4 residues before the end of the CDR3; the remainder is reconstructed from the germline J gene. Other DNA sequences of this sample code for an identical CDR3. The V call is TRBV5, the J call TRBJ2-3; 8 bases agree with TRBD2. V lost 1 base to trimming and J lost 0 bases; unmatched junction nucleotides: 3. CDR1 is LGHNA and CDR2 is YNLKQL in the germline V gene (reference sequence). This CDR3 is built from 16 residues. Incomplete CDR3 DNA: TGTGCCAGCAGCCAAGCCGGGGGGGCTAGTGCAGAA. Translating it yields CASSQAGGASAE. In full, the CDR3 is CASSQAGGASAETLYF.

A word on this clone: Each gene name is a mouse one. The read comes to an end 4 residues before the CDR3 does, leaving the germline J gene to fill in the end. V is TRBV17 and J is TRBJ2-2; TRBD2 might be the D (7 bases). Germline assignment: CDR1 MNHDT and CDR2 YYDKIL. The CDR3 spans 15 residues. Trimming removed 3 bases from V and 4 bases from J, with 12 bases in between. The part of the CDR3 DNA that was read is TGTGCTAGCAGTAGTGGGGGGCGCCTCACCGGG. Translated, it gives CASSSGGRLTG. The full CDR3 protein reads CASSSGGRLTGQLYF.

This clone was observed a handful of times. Here the gene names and germline are mouse. The missing CDR3 end, 4 residues past where the read stops, is filled in from the germline J gene. Other DNA sequences of this sample code for an identical CDR3. The chain has TRBV19 and TRBJ2-5, with D possibly TRBD1 on 6 matching bases. The CDR3 contains 14 residues. The germline V and J ends were trimmed by 2 bases and 2 bases, with 9 bases remaining between them. Germline V gene sequence: CDR1 FNHDT, CDR2 SITEND (reference sequence). CDR3 DNA, as far as it was read: TGTGCCAGCAGTATTGGAGGGGGCCAAGAC. Its translation is CASSIGGGQD. The whole CDR3 protein reads CASSIGGGQDTQYF.